The 26 T cell receptor beta chains presented below share a single source sample, sequenced in a study of blood T cells in healthy people across ages. Using a J-beta primer mix together with a sample-barcoded 5' primer, a second PCR was run for roughly 6 to 12 cycles. In TCRdb, the 5' RACE reads were re-called with MiXCR into one record per CDR3 protein. The sample includes about 1,800,000 distinct CDR3 sequences, approximately 28% seen only once; the top ten take over 7%. Sequenced input: blood. Source of these receptors: a young woman in good health.

Of note for this clonotype: One base away lies a much larger clone, so this may be a sequencing read error. The chain joins TRBV20-1 to TRBJ2-7, with 7 bases that match TRBD1. CDR1 and CDR2 from the germline V gene are DFQATT and SNEGSKA (reference sequence). This CDR3 is 12 amino acids long. For the CDR3, the DNA is TGCAGTGCTGGAGGACAGGTATACGGGCAGTACTTC. Protein sequence: CSAGGQVYGQYF.

About this clonotype itself: Possible read error: a much larger clone is one base away. V gene TRBV9 combines with J gene TRBJ2-7; D not resolved. Germline CDR1 is SGDLS and CDR2 is YYNGEE. The length of the CDR3 is 15 residues. V gave up 2 bases and J gave up 10 bases, with 22 bases separating them. CDR3 coding DNA: TGTGCCAGCAGCGTGGACCCCGCGTTATCAGAGGCCCAGTACTTC. Translated, it gives CASSVDPALSEAQYF.

The CDR3 here is CASSVAGPDQPQHF. The CDR3 DNA reads TGCGCCAGCAGCGTCGCCGGGCCCGATCAGCCCCAGCATTTT. The chain combines TRBV5-1 with TRBJ1-5; D gene ambiguous. Germline assignment: CDR1 SGHRS and CDR2 YFSETQ. With 4 bases removed from V and 5 bases from J, the gap between germline ends came to 13 bases. The CDR3 length is 14 residues.

Many counts were recorded for this clonotype. The chain joins TRBV29-1 to TRBJ2-1; D may be TRBD1 (6 bases). V was clipped by 3 bases and J by 2 bases, with 8 bases between them. Looked up from germline, CDR1 is SQVTM and CDR2 is ANQGSEA. This CDR3 has 13 residues. This CDR3 is CSVDRDTYNEQFF. As DNA, the CDR3 is TGCAGCGTTGACCGGGACACCTACAATGAGCAGTTCTTC.

The CDR3 loop reads CSVDFPQASSSDTQYF. Written as DNA, the CDR3 is TGCAGCGTTGATTTCCCCCAGGCTAGCAGTTCAGATACGCAGTATTTT. This sequence joins TRBV29-1 and TRBJ2-3; D might be TRBD2 (5 bases). Deletions cut 3 bases from V and 4 bases from J, with 20 bases between. This CDR3 has 16 amino acids. Germline V gives CDR1 SQVTM, CDR2 ANQGSEA.

This chain connects TRBV4-3 to TRBJ1-5; maybe TRBD1 (5 bases). Trimming pared 0 bases from V and 7 bases from J, leaving 10 bases between. From germline, CDR1 is LGHNA and CDR2 YSLEER. The CDR3 consists of 14 residues. CDR3 loop: CASSQDRQRQPQHF. CDR3 DNA sequence: TGCGCCAGCAGCCAAGACCGACAGCGACAGCCCCAGCATTTT.

This clonotype occurred a few times. At one of its ends the junction is not consistent with the germline gene, which may arise from a read error. This rearrangement joins TRBV4-1 to TRBJ2-3; D gene ambiguous. In germline, CDR1 is MGHRA, CDR2 YSYEKL. The CDR3 sequence is 13 residues long. CDR3 nucleotides: TGCGCCAGCAGCTCTATTGGCACAGACACGCAGTATTTT. This codes for CASSSIGTDTQYF.

The chain couples TRBV5-5 to TRBJ2-1; 9 bases line up with TRBD2. Trimming took 4 bases from V and 4 from J; bases not matched to a gene: 9. Germline V gives CDR1 SGHKS, CDR2 YYEKEE (reference sequence). The CDR3 sequence is 16 residues long. The CDR3 loop reads CASSPTSGPQYNEQFF. CDR3 bases: TGTGCCAGCAGCCCGACTAGCGGACCACAGTACAATGAGCAGTTCTTC.

This chain links TRBV12-3 or TRBV12-4 with TRBJ2-1; TRBD2 might be the D (5 bases). There are 12 residues in the CDR3. V was clipped by 8 bases and J by 10 bases, with 15 bases between them. The CDR3 here is CASGPSGNEQFF. In nucleotides, the CDR3 is TGTGCCAGCGGACCTTCGGGGAACGAGCAGTTCTTC.

This clonotype was seen only a few times. A much larger clonotype is one base distant, so this may be a read error. V gene TRBV6-2 or TRBV6-3 combines with J gene TRBJ2-5; 10 bases are a match to TRBD2. The germline gives CDR1 MNHEY, CDR2 SVGEGT. This CDR3 is built from 15 residues. The junction had 11 bases not matched to a gene; V was cut back by 2 bases and J by 11 bases. The CDR3 DNA is TGTGCCAGCAGTTACCTAGCGGGGGCCCCCCATGAGCAGTACTTC. It is translated as CASSYLAGAPHEQYF.

This clonotype was detected ten times or more. The chain's CDR3 is CSVGGILVHEQFF. CDR3 sequence (DNA): TGCAGCGTTGGCGGGATTCTGGTCCATGAGCAGTTCTTC. The J gene is TRBJ2-1, the V gene TRBV29-1; D is perhaps TRBD2 (6 bases). Trimming removed 4 bases from V and 8 bases from J, with 15 bases in between. CDR1 and CDR2 from the germline V gene are SQVTM and ANQGSEA. This CDR3 comprises 13 residues.

About this clonotype itself: This may be a read error, as it is one base from a much larger clone. The J gene is TRBJ2-6, the V gene TRBV25-1; TRBD1 aligns across 9 bases. Germline V CDR1 and CDR2: MGHDK, SYGVNS. With 7 bases clipped from V and 0 bases from J, the junction kept 10 bases outside the gene matches. The CDR3 sequence is 18 residues long. The CDR3 nucleotides read TGTGCCAGCATCTGGCGACAGGGGGTTGTCTCTGGGGCCAACGTCCTGACTTTC. Its translation is CASIWRQGVVSGANVLTF.

This clonotype has ten or more counts. This chain links TRBV10-3 with TRBJ2-7; TRBD1 matches at 8 bases. CDR1 and CDR2 (germline): ENHRY, SYGVKD. J lost 0 bases, V lost 4 bases, and 5 bases had no gene match. CDR3 length: 15 residues. Written as DNA, the CDR3 is TGTGCCATCAGTGGGACAGGGTCCCTCTCCTACGAGCAGTACTTC. Its protein product is CAISGTGSLSYEQYF.

The chain joins TRBV5-1 to TRBJ2-1; 9 bases are a match to TRBD2. The CDR3 is made up of 16 amino acids. CDR1 and CDR2 from the germline V gene are SGHRS and YFSETQ. Trimming cost V 0 bases and J 4 bases; bases outside gene matches: 5. CDR3 nucleotides: TGCGCCAGCAGCTTGGTCGCTAGCGGGGTTTACAATGAGCAGTTCTTC. Residues: CASSLVASGVYNEQFF.

This clonotype was seen many times. The chain carries TRBV20-1 and TRBJ1-5; perhaps TRBD1 as D (6 bases). The V gene's germline CDR1 is DFQATT and CDR2 SNEGSKA (reference sequence). Trimming shortened V by 4 bases and J by 5 bases, and 12 bases separated the two germline ends. The CDR3 sequence is 13 residues long. The DNA of the CDR3 is TGCAGTGCTACTAAGACAGGAGATCAGCCCCAGCATTTT. Translating it yields CSATKTGDQPQHF.

With respect to this clonotype: This may come from a read error, since a much larger clone is one base off. This chain uses TRBV5-1 with TRBJ2-7; tentatively, D is TRBD2 (6 bases). The germline CDR1 and CDR2 sequences are SGHRS and YFSETQ. The CDR3 has 15 amino acids. Trimming shortened V by 6 bases and J by 4 bases, and 20 bases separated the two germline ends. The CDR3 region is CASNFLSGSEYEQYF. CDR3 nucleotide sequence: TGCGCCAGCAACTTCTTGTCCGGGAGCGAATACGAGCAGTACTTC.

A remark on this clonotype: The junction departs from germline at one end; a sequencing error may be responsible. CDR3: CGVKLVLSDTQYF. The CDR3 DNA reads TGCGGCGTCAAGCTAGTCCTCAGCGATACGCAGTATTTT. The chain combines TRBV29-1 with TRBJ2-3; no reliable D call. Germline V gene sequence: CDR1 SQVTM, CDR2 ANQGSEA. The CDR3 consists of 13 residues.

V is TRBV6-1 and J is TRBJ2-2; 9 bases agree with TRBD1. The CDR3 spans 15 residues. CDR1 MNHNS and CDR2 SASEGT come from the germline V gene. The V gene end was trimmed by 10 bases and the J gene end by 5 bases; junction bases not matched to a gene: 11. The CDR3 nucleotides read TGTGCCACTACAGGGGGCTGGGGCAGAACCGGGGAGCTGTTTTTT. Translating it yields CATTGGWGRTGELFF.

The rearrangement uses TRBV5-1 and TRBJ1-5; D is ambiguous. Trimming took off 4 bases at V and 6 bases at J, with 8 bases between the two ends. Germline V gene data show CDR1 as SGHRS and CDR2 as YFSETQ. The CDR3 totals 12 residues. The CDR3 loop is CASSPAGQPQHF. The CDR3 coding sequence is TGCGCCAGCAGCCCAGCGGGTCAGCCCCAGCATTTT. Full variable domain (rest looked up from reference TRBV5-1 and TRBJ1-5): KAGVTQTPRYLIKTRGQQVTLSCSPISGHRSVSWYQQTPGQGLQFLFEYFSETQRNKGNFPGRFSGRQFSNSRSEMNVSTLELGDSALYLCASSPAGQPQHFGDGTRLSIL.

The chain carries TRBV29-1 and TRBJ2-1; 9 nucleotides line up with TRBD2. The trim removed 5 bases at V and 7 bases at J, leaving 12 bases unmatched. CDR3 length: 15 residues. CDR1 and CDR2 (germline): SQVTM, ANQGSEA. The CDR3 protein is CSVTLGSGRRNEQFF. CDR3 coding DNA: TGCAGCGTTACGTTAGGGAGCGGGAGGAGAAATGAGCAGTTCTTC.

The genes are TRBV4-1 and TRBJ1-4; D might be TRBD1 (5 bases). CDR3 length: 16 residues. Germline V gene sequence: CDR1 MGHRA, CDR2 YSYEKL. The ends were cut back, 5 bases at V and 1 base at J, with 14 bases in the middle. This CDR3 reads CASSFTRAVTNEKLFF. The CDR3 DNA reads TGCGCCAGCAGCTTTACCAGGGCAGTAACTAATGAAAAACTGTTTTTT.

This clonotype was counted between two and nine times. The junction and the germline gene differ at one end; a read error may be behind it. The genes are TRBV11-3 and TRBJ2-2; the match to TRBD1 covers 9 bases. CDR1 and CDR2 from the germline V gene are SGHNT and YENEEA. CDR3 size: 15 residues. The CDR3 nucleotides read TGTGTCAGCAGCCACAGGGGGCCAAACACCGGGGAGCTGTTTTTT. It yields the protein CVSSHRGPNTGELFF.

This chain uses TRBV7-2 with TRBJ2-1, with 7 bases matching TRBD2. V lost 0 bases to trimming and J lost 2 bases; unmatched junction nucleotides: 4. From germline, CDR1 is SGHTA and CDR2 FQGNSA. The CDR3 consists of 16 residues. The CDR3 loop reads CASSLALGLPYNEQFF. The CDR3 coding sequence is TGTGCCAGCAGCTTAGCGCTGGGACTACCCTACAATGAGCAGTTCTTC.

The V call is TRBV19, the J call TRBJ1-5, with no clear D. The V end was cut by 3 bases, the J end by 7 bases, with 7 bases between. Germline-derived CDR1 and CDR2 are LNHDA and SQIVND (reference sequence). The CDR3 is made up of 12 amino acids. The CDR3 region has the DNA TGTGCCAGTAGTATTCTGAGCCAGCCCCAGCATTTT. This translates into CASSILSQPQHF.

This chain connects TRBV25-1 to TRBJ2-1, with D perhaps given as TRBD1 or TRBD2 (5 bases each). The CDR3 extends over 19 amino acids. Germline V gene sequence: CDR1 MGHDK, CDR2 SYGVNS. Between the trimmed V and J ends, which lost 5 bases and 5 bases, there was a span of 28 bases. In DNA form, the CDR3 reads TGTGCCAGCAGTCGAGGGACCGCAGGGATAGCCGTGCGAGACAATGAGCAGTTCTTC. Encoded protein: CASSRGTAGIAVRDNEQFF. The full variable domain, with the rest looked up from reference TRBV25-1 and TRBJ2-1, is EADIYQTPRYLVIGTGKKITLECSQTMGHDKMYWYQQDPGMELHLIHYSYGVNSTEKGDLSSESTVSRIRTEHFPLTLESARPSHTSQYLCASSRGTAGIAVRDNEQFFGPGTRLTVL.

This clonotype has just a few counts. V and J are TRBV12-3 or TRBV12-4 and TRBJ2-5; D possibly uses TRBD1 or TRBD2 (5 bases each). The closer fit of TRBJ2-7 to the DNA end suggests the J call may be wrong. The CDR3 covers 14 residues. This CDR3 reads CASSLALRGAEQYF. CDR3 DNA sequence: TGTGCCAGCAGTTTAGCTCTTCGAGGGGCCGAGCAGTACTTC.